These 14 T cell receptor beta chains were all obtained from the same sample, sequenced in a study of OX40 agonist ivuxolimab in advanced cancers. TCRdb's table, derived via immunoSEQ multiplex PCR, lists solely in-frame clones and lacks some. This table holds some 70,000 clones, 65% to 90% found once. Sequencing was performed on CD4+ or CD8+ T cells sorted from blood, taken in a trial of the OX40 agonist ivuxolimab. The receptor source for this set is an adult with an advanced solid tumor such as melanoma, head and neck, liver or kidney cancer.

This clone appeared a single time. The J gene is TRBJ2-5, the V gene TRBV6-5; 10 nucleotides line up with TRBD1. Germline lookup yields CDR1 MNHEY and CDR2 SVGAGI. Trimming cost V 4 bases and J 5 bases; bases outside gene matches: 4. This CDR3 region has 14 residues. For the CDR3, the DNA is TGTGCCAGCAGTTTGACAGGGGGCGGGGAGACCCAGTACTTC. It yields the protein CASSLTGGGETQYF.

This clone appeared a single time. This CDR3 reads CASSPIAGTDTQYF. The DNA of the CDR3 is TGCGCCAGCAGTCCTATAGCGGGAACAGATACGCAGTATTTT. The rearrangement joins TRBV10-1 to TRBJ2-3; TRBD2 matches 8 bases. This CDR3 is built from 14 residues. V gave up 5 bases and J gave up 3 bases; unmatched junction bases: 4. Germline CDR1 and CDR2: WNHNN and SYGVQD (reference sequence).

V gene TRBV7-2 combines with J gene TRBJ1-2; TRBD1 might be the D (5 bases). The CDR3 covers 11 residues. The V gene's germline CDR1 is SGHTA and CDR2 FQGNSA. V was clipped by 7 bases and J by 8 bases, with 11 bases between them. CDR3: CASTRGEGYTF. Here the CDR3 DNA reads TGTGCCAGCACCCGGGGGGAAGGCTACACCTTC.

Written as DNA, the CDR3 is TGCGCCAGCAGCTTGGCCCCGGGAAGCGGGGAGCTGTTTTTT. Translating gives CASSLAPGSGELFF. This sequence joins TRBV5-1 and TRBJ2-2; a possible D gene is TRBD2 (5 bases). Germline values: CDR1 SGHRS, CDR2 YFSETQ. Trimming left V 0 bases short and J 7 bases short, with 10 bases between. The CDR3 covers 14 residues.

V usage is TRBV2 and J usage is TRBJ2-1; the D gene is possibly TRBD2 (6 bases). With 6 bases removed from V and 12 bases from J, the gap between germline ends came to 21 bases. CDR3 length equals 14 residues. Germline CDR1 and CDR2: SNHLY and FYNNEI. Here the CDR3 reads CASSPGLPGTGQFF. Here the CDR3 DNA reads TGTGCCAGCAGCCCGGGACTGCCGGGAACTGGGCAGTTCTTC.

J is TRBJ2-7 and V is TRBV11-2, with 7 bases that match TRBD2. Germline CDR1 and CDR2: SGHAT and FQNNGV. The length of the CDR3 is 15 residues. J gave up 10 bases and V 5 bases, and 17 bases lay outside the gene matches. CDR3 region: CASSPSPSGSLRQYF. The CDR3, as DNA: TGTGCCAGCAGCCCGTCCCCTAGCGGATCCTTACGCCAGTACTTC.

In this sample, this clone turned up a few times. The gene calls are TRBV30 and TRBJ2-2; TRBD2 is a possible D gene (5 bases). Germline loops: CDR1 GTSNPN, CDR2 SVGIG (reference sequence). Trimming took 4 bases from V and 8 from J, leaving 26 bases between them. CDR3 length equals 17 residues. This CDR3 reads CAWIQSALAFGTGELFF. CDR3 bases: TGTGCCTGGATTCAGTCCGCCCTAGCTTTTGGTACAGGGGAGCTGTTTTTT.

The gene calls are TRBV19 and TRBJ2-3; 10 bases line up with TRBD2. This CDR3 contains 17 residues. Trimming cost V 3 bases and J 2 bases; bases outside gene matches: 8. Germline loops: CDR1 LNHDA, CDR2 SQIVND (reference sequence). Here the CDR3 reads CASSIGEREGFTDTQYF. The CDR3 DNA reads TGTGCCAGTAGTATTGGGGAGCGGGAGGGGTTCACAGATACGCAGTATTTT.

DNA of the CDR3: TGTGCCAGCAGCCAGAGGGGACGGGGGGCCAACGTCCTGACTTTC. Translating it yields CASSQRGRGANVLTF. The chain is built from TRBV7-2 and TRBJ2-6; D may match TRBD1 or TRBD2 (5 bases each). V gave up 5 bases and J gave up 4 bases, with 12 bases separating them. CDR1 is SGHTA, CDR2 FQGNSA, per germline. The CDR3 covers 15 residues.

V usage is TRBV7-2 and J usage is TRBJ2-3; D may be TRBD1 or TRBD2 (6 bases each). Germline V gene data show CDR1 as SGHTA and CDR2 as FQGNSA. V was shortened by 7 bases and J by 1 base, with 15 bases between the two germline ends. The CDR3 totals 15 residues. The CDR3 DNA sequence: TGTGCCAGCACACCGGGGGCGGTTGGCACAGATACGCAGTATTTT. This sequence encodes CASTPGAVGTDTQYF.

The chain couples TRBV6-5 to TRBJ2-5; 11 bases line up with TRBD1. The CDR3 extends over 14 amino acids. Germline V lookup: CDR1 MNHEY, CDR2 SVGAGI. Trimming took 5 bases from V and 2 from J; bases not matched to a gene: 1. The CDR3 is CASSRDRGQETQYF. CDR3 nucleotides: TGTGCCAGCAGTCGGGACAGGGGGCAAGAGACCCAGTACTTC.

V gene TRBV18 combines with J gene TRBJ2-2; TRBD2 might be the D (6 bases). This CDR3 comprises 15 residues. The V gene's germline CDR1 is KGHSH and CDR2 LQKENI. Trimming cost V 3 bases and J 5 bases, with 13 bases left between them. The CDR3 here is CASSPPGSSTGELFF. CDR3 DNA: TGTGCCAGCTCACCCCCCGGGAGTTCTACCGGGGAGCTGTTTTTT.

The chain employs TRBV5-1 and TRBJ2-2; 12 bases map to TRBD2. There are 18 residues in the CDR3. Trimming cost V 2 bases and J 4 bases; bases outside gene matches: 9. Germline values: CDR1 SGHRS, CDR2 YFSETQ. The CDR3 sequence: CASSFNPGLAGSTGELFF. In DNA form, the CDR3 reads TGCGCCAGCAGCTTTAACCCTGGACTAGCGGGAAGCACCGGGGAGCTGTTTTTT.

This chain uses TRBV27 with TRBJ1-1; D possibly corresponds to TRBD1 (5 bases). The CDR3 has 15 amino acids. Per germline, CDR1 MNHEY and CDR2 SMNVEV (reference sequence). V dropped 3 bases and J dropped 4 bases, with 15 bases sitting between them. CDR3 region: CASSFTTARGTEAFF. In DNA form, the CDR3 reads TGTGCCAGCAGTTTTACGACAGCTCGGGGCACTGAAGCTTTCTTT.